This TCR beta chain was obtained from a study of Ad26.COV2.S vaccination and SARS-CoV-2 variants. The treatment denotes: 15 to 20 received Ad26.COV2.S at low or high dose, single or two shots; a few received placebo; per-sample allocation not given. Sampling was performed 63 days after the first vaccine or placebo injection. With 2 bases removed from V and 3 bases from J, the gap between germline ends came to 4 bases. Germline V gene sequence: CDR1 SEHNR, CDR2 FQNEAQ (reference sequence). This CDR3 region has 12 residues. About this clone: This likely traces to a read error, being one base from a far larger clone.

Sequencing was performed with immunoSEQ multiplex PCR; in TCRdb, only in-frame clones are kept and a portion is missing. The sample includes 300,000 to 500,000 clones, more than 85% of them seen just once. This TCR derives from a person between 18 and 65 years old who received the Ad26.COV2.S COVID-19 vaccine or a placebo. The V gene is TRBV7-9, the J gene TRBJ1-2; D gene ambiguous. Sequenced here: peripheral blood, sampled in a trial of Ad26.COV2.S vaccine versus placebo. The CDR3 coding sequence is TGTGCCAGCAGCTTAAATGACTATGGCTACACCTTC. As protein: CASSLNDYGYTF. The entire variable domain, with the rest obtained from reference TRBV7-9 and TRBJ1-2, is as follows: DTGVSQNPRHKITKRGQNVTFRCDPISEHNRLYWYRQTLGQGPEFLTYFQNEAQLEKSRLLSDRFSAERPKGSFSTLEIQRTEQGDSAMYLCASSLNDYGYTFGSGTRLTVV.